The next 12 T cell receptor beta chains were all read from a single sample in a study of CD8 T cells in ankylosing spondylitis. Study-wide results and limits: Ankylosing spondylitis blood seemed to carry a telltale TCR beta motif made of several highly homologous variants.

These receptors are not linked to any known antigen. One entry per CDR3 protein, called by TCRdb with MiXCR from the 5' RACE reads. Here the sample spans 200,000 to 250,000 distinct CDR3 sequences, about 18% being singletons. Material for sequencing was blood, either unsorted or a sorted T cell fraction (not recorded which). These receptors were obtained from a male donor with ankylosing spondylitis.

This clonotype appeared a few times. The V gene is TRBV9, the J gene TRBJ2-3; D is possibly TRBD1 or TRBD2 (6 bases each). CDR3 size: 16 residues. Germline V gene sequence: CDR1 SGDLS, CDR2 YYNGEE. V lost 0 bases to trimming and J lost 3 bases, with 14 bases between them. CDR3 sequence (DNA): TGTGCCAGCAGCGTAGAGCCGGGGGCGCGAACAGATACGCAGTATTTT. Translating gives CASSVEPGARTDTQYF.

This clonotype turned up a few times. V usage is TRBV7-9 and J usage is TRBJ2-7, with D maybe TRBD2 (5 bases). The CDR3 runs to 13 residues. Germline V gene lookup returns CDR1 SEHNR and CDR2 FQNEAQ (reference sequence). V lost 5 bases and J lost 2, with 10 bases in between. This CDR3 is CASSQTRAYEQYF. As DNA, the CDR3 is TGTGCCAGCAGCCAAACTAGGGCCTACGAGCAGTACTTC.

The CDR3: CASSFGRVGEQYF. CDR3 coding DNA: TGTGCCAGCAGTTTCGGCAGGGTAGGTGAGCAGTACTTC. This sequence joins TRBV27 and TRBJ2-7; TRBD1 is a possible D gene (5 bases). The CDR3 consists of 13 residues. V lost 3 bases, J lost 7 bases, and 13 bases lay in between. CDR1 MNHEY and CDR2 SMNVEV come from the germline V gene (reference sequence).

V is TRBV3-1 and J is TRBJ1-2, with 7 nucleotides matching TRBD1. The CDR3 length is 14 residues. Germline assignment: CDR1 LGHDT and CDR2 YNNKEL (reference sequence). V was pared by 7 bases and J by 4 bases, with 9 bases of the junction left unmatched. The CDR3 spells CASTKEGTAYGYTF. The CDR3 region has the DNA TGTGCCAGCACTAAAGAAGGGACAGCCTATGGCTACACCTTC.

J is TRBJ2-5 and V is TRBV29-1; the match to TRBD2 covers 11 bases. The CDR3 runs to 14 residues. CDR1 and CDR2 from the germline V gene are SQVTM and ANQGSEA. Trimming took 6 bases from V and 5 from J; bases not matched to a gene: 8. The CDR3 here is CSVTLAGVGETQYF. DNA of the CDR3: TGCAGCGTCACACTAGCGGGGGTAGGGGAGACCCAGTACTTC.

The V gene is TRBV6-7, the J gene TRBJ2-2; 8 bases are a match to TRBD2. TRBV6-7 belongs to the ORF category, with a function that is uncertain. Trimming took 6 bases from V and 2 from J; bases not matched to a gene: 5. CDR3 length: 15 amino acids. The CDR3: CASSMTSVNTGELFF. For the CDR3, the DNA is TGTGCCAGCAGCATGACTAGCGTCAACACCGGGGAGCTGTTTTTT.

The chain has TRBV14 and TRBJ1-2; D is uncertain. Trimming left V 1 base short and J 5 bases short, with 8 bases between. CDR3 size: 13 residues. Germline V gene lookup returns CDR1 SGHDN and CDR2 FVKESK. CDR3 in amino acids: CASSQGYTYGYTF. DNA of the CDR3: TGTGCCAGCAGCCAAGGCTATACATATGGCTACACCTTC.

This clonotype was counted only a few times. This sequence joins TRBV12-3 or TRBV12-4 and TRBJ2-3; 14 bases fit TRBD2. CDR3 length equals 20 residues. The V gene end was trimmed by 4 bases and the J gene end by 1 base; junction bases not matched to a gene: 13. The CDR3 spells CASSWAGTSGSDVGTDTQYF. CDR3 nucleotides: TGTGCCAGCAGTTGGGCTGGGACTAGCGGGAGTGATGTGGGCACAGATACGCAGTATTTT.

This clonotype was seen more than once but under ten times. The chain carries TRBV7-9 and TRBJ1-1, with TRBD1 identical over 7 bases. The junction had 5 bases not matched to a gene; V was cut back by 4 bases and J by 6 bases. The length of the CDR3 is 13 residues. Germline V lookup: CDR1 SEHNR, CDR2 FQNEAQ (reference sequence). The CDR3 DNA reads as TGTGCCAGCAGCTCGACAGGGTTGGCTGAAGCTTTCTTT. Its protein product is CASSSTGLAEAFF.

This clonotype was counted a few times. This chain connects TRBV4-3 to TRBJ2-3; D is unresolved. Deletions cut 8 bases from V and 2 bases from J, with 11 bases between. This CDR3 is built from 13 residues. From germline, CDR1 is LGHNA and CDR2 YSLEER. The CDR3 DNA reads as TGCGCCAGCTCTACAACCAACACAGATACGCAGTATTTT. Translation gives CASSTTNTDTQYF.

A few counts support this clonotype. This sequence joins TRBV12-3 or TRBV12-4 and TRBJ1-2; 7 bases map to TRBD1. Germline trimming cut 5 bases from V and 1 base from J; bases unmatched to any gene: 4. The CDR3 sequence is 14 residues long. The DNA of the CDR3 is TGTGCCAGCAGTCCACGGGACAGTAACTATGGCTACACCTTC. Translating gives CASSPRDSNYGYTF.

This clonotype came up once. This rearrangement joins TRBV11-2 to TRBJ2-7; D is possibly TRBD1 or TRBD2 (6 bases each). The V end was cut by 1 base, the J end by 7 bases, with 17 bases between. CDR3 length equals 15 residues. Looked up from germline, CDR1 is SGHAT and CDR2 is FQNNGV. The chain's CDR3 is CASSLALMGAGEQYF. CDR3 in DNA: TGTGCCAGCAGCTTAGCCCTTATGGGGGCGGGGGAGCAGTACTTC.